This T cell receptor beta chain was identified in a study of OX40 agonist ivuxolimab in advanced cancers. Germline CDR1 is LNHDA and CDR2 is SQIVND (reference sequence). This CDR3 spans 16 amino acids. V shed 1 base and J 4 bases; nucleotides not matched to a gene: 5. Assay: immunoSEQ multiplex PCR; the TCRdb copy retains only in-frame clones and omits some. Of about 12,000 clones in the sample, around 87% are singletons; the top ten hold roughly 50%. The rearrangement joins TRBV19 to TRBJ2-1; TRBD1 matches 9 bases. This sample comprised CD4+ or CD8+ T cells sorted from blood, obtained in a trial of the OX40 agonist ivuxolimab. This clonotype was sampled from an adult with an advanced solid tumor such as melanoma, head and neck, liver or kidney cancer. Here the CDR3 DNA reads TGTGCCAGTAGTATAGCCCGGGACAGGGCTTACAATGAGCAGTTCTTC. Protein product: CASSIARDRAYNEQFF.